A selection of T cell receptor beta chains follows, all from one sample in a study of cytomegalovirus exposure and HLA in healthy donors. TCRdb's table, derived via immunoSEQ multiplex PCR, lists solely in-frame clones and lacks some. This sample has 140,000 to 150,000 clones; approximately 86% occur once, and the top ten carry roughly 0.5%. Source material: PBMCs. The source of these receptors is a woman in her thirties or forties in good health and CMV-seronegative. Each CDR3 is given with its conserved first and last residue. D genes are given only for firm matches. Not every row has a clone size; where given, it reads once, few, many or a size class.

D | size | J | V | CDR3 | DNA
TRBD1 | . | TRBJ2-7 | TRBV5-4 | CASSSGTGRIYEQYF | TGTGCCAGCAGCTCCGGGACAGGGCGAATCTACGAGCAGTACTTC
TRBD1 | . | TRBJ2-1 | TRBV18 | CASCPTGGVDEQFF | TGTGCCAGCTGCCCGACAGGGGGGGTCGATGAGCAGTTCTTC
. | . | TRBJ2-7 | TRBV11-2 | CASSLMRVEQYF | TGTGCCAGCAGCTTAATGAGAGTAGAGCAGTACTTC
TRBD2 | . | TRBJ2-1 | TRBV10-3 | CAISLLAGAPNEQFF | TGTGCCATCAGTTTACTAGCGGGAGCGCCCAATGAGCAGTTCTTC
. | . | TRBJ2-3 | TRBV11-3 | CASRHRRQEGTDTQYF | TGTGCCAGCCGACATCGGCGGCAGGAGGGCACAGATACGCAGTATTTT
TRBD2 | . | TRBJ2-4 | TRBV7-9 | CASSTLAGVLDIQYF | TGTGCCAGCAGCACCTTAGCGGGAGTACTGGACATTCAGTACTTC
TRBD2 | . | TRBJ2-7 | TRBV4-2 | CASSEREATYEQYF | TGTGCCAGCAGCGAGCGGGAGGCAACCTACGAGCAGTACTTC
. | . | TRBJ2-7 | TRBV11-3 | CASSPRGNPTYEQYF | TGTGCCAGCAGCCCCCGGGGAAATCCAACCTACGAGCAGTACTTC
TRBD2 | once | TRBJ2-7 | TRBV10-3 | CAISEPELAGGTYEQYF | TGTGCCATCAGTGAGCCCGAACTAGCGGGAGGTACCTACGAGCAGTACTTC
. | . | TRBJ1-2 | TRBV12-5 | CASSPGNYGYTF | TGTGCTAGCAGTCCAGGGAACTATGGCTACACCTTC
TRBD2 | . | TRBJ2-1 | TRBV28 | CANGLAGGNEQFF | TGTGCCAACGGACTAGCGGGTGGGAATGAGCAGTTCTTC
. | . | TRBJ1-2 | TRBV28 | CASSLMGRGHTF | TGTGCCAGCAGCTTAATGGGCAGGGGTCACACCTTC
. | . | TRBJ2-5 | TRBV5-1 | CASSLRGFQETQYF | TGCGCCAGCAGTCTCCGAGGGTTCCAAGAGACCCAGTACTTC
TRBD2 | . | TRBJ2-5 | TRBV30 | CAWTNHGTILQETQYF | TGTGCCTGGACCAACCACGGGACTATCTTACAAGAGACCCAGTACTTC
TRBD2 | . | TRBJ2-1 | TRBV18 | CASSPLAGALYNEQFF | TGTGCCAGCTCACCACTAGCGGGAGCCCTTTACAATGAGCAGTTCTTC
. | . | TRBJ1-1 | TRBV7-9 | CASTEKGQFNTEAFF | TGTGCCAGCACCGAGAAGGGGCAGTTTAACACTGAAGCTTTCTTT
TRBD1 | . | TRBJ2-2 | TRBV5-1 | CASNFDRVTGELFF | TGCGCCAGCAACTTCGACAGGGTGACCGGGGAGCTGTTTTTT
. | . | TRBJ2-7 | TRBV9 | CASSSPGTLTYEQYF | TGTGCCAGCAGCTCGCCCGGGACTCTGACCTACGAGCAGTACTTC
. | . | TRBJ2-5 | TRBV5-1 | CASSLGGWDGQYF | TGCGCCAGCAGTCTTGGCGGGTGGGATGGGCAGTACTTC
TRBD2 | . | TRBJ2-7 | TRBV7-9 | CASSPPGGGEQYF | TGTGCCAGCAGCCCACCGGGCGGGGGCGAGCAGTACTTC
. | . | TRBJ2-7 | TRBV28 | CASSLGGYEQYF | TGTGCCAGCAGTTTGGGAGGCTACGAGCAGTACTTC
. | . | TRBJ2-7 | TRBV5-6 | CASSLEILDSITF | TGTGCCAGCAGCCTGGAGATCTTGGACAGTATAACTTTC
. | . | TRBJ2-3 | TRBV9 | CASSVPPGDTQYF | TGTGCCAGCAGCGTCCCCCCCGGGGATACGCAGTATTTT
TRBD1 | few | TRBJ2-1 | TRBV7-9 | CSSSRLGTGFDEQFF | TGTTCCAGCAGCCGCCTCGGGACAGGTTTCGATGAGCAGTTCTTC
TRBD1 | . | TRBJ2-1 | TRBV30 | CAWSAWTGYDEQFF | TGTGCCTGGAGTGCCTGGACAGGTTACGATGAGCAGTTCTTC
. | . | TRBJ2-7 | TRBV7-9 | CASGGGLYEQYF | TGTGCCTCTGGGGGGGGCCTCTACGAGCAGTACTTC
. | . | TRBJ2-2 | TRBV19 | CASSLKEHTGELFF | TGTGCCAGTAGTTTAAAGGAGCACACCGGGGAGCTGTTTTTT
TRBD1 | once | TRBJ2-3 | TRBV25-1 | CASSTSGTGGTDTQYF | TGTGCCAGCAGTACCTCCGGGACAGGAGGGACAGATACGCAGTATTTT
TRBD2 | . | TRBJ2-5 | TRBV28 | CASSLLTSGFQETQYF | TGTGCCAGCAGTTTATTGACTAGCGGCTTCCAAGAGACCCAGTACTTC
. | . | TRBJ2-7 | TRBV5-6 | CASSKGGGNEQYF | TGTGCCAGCAGCAAAGGGGGTGGCAACGAGCAGTACTTC
TRBD2 | . | TRBJ2-7 | TRBV10-3 | CAISESQAGGPHEQYF | TGTGCCATCAGTGAGTCCCAGGCGGGAGGGCCCCACGAGCAGTACTTC
TRBD1 | . | TRBJ1-5 | TRBV19 | CASSIGDRQGVHQPQHF | TGTGCCAGTAGTATTGGAGACCGACAGGGGGTACATCAGCCCCAGCATTTT
. | . | TRBJ2-7 | TRBV13 | CASSSNSYEQYF | TGTGCCAGCAGCTCCAATTCCTACGAGCAGTACTTC
. | once | TRBJ2-3 | TRBV7-2 | CASSSFIGGGTDTQYF | TGTGCCAGCAGCTCCTTTATAGGGGGGGGGACAGATACGCAGTATTTT
. | . | TRBJ1-5 | TRBV19 | CASSIWQVSNQPQHF | TGTGCCAGTAGTATTTGGCAGGTTAGCAATCAGCCCCAGCATTTT
TRBD2 | . | TRBJ2-7 | TRBV11-3 | CASSLAASSYEQYF | TGTGCCAGCAGCCTAGCGGCTAGCTCCTACGAGCAGTACTTC
. | . | TRBJ2-1 | TRBV2 | CASNRVLYTYNEQFF | TGTGCCAGCAATCGGGTACTCTACACCTACAATGAGCAGTTCTTC
. | . | TRBJ2-7 | TRBV19 | CASGQGPHYEQYF | TGTGCCAGTGGACAAGGGCCCCACTACGAGCAGTACTTC
TRBD1 | . | TRBJ2-7 | TRBV7-2 | CASSLAGQGASEQYF | TGTGCCAGCAGCTTAGCAGGTCAGGGGGCGTCCGAGCAGTACTTC
TRBD1 | once | TRBJ2-3 | TRBV30 | CAWKPLRAGGDTQYF | TGTGCCTGGAAGCCCCTGCGGGCAGGGGGAGATACGCAGTATTTT
TRBD1 | . | TRBJ1-4 | TRBV10-3 | CAISDRVGEKLFF | TGTGCCATCAGCGACAGGGTGGGTGAAAAACTGTTTTTT
TRBD2 | . | TRBJ2-2 | TRBV9 | CASSGGLADTGELFF | TGTGCCAGCAGCGGGGGACTAGCGGACACCGGGGAGCTGTTTTTT
TRBD2 | . | TRBJ2-1 | TRBV7-9 | CASSPAGGRSYNEQFF | TGTGCCAGCAGCCCAGCCGGGGGGAGGTCTTACAATGAGCAGTTCTTC
. | . | TRBJ2-3 | TRBV15 | CATSRVGRRGDTQYF | TGTGCCACCAGCAGAGTAGGCAGGAGGGGAGATACGCAGTATTTT